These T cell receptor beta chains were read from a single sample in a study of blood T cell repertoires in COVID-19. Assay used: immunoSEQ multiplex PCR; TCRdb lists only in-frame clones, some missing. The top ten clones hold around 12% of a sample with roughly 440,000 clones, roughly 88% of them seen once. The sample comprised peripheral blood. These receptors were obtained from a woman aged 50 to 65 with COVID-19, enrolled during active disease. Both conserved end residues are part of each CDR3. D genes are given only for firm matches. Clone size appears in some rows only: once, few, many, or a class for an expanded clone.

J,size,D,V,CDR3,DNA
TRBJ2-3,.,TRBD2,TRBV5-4,CASSSMAGGQTDTQYF,TGTGCCAGCAGCTCTATGGCGGGGGGGCAGACAGATACGCAGTATTTT
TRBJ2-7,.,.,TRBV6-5,CASSWTRTGFQREQYF,TGTGCCAGCAGTTGGACGCGGACGGGGTTTCAACGGGAGCAGTACTTC
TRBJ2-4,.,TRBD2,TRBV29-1,CSVSEDRGGIQYF,TGCAGCGTTAGTGAGGACCGGGGGGGCATTCAGTACTTC
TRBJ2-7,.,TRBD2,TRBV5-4,CASSPPALAGGQEKYF,TGTGCCAGCAGCCCCCCCGCCTTAGCGGGGGGGCAGGAAAAGTACTTC
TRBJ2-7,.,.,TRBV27,CASSLSNGWEQYF,TGTGCCAGCAGTTTATCGAACGGTTGGGAGCAGTACTTC
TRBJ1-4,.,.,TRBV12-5,CASGLVLRRGEKLFF,TGTGCTAGTGGTTTGGTTTTGCGGCGGGGTGAAAAACTGTTTTTT
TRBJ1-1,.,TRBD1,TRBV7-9,CASSPWTGANTEAFF,TGTGCCAGCAGCCCTTGGACAGGGGCTAACACTGAAGCTTTCTTT
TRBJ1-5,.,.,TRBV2,CASSGRSGRGQPQHF,TGTGCCAGCAGTGGTAGGAGCGGTCGCGGTCAGCCCCAGCATTTT
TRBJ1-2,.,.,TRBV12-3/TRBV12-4,CASRTTESYGYTF,TGTGCCAGCAGGACGACAGAGTCCTATGGCTACACCTTC
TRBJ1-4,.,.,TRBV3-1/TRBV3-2,CASSLSGGRGEKLFF,TGTGCCAGCAGCCTAAGCGGGGGGCGCGGTGAAAAACTGTTTTTT
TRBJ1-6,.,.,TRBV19,CASSIEQARDSPLHF,TGTGCCAGTAGTATAGAACAGGCTCGGGATTCACCCCTCCACTTT
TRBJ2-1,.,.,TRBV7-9,CASSLDPSEQFF,TGTGCCAGCAGCTTAGATCCGAGTGAGCAGTTCTTC
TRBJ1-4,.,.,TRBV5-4,CASSTGSGDEKLFF,TGTGCCAGCAGCACAGGGTCGGGTGATGAAAAACTGTTTTTT
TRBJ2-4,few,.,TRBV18,CASSPGGNIQYF,TGTGCCAGCTCACCGGGAGGAAACATTCAGTACTTC
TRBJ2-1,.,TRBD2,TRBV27,CASSLDGLAGFGQFF,TGTGCCAGCAGTCTAGACGGACTAGCGGGGTTCGGGCAGTTCTTC
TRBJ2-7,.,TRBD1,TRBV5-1,CASSLAWTGAGEQYF,TGCGCCAGCAGCTTGGCCTGGACAGGGGCGGGGGAGCAGTACTTC
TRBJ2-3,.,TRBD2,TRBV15,CATSRRNSGGMGDTQYF,TGTGCCACCAGCAGGAGGAATAGCGGGGGTATGGGGGATACGCAGTATTTT
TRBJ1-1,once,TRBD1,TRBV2,CASSEGGQGVAFF,TGTGCCAGCAGTGAGGGTGGACAGGGGGTGGCTTTCTTT
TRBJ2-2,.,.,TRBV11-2,CASSQLDGELFF,TGTGCCAGCAGCCAACTCGACGGGGAGCTGTTTTTT
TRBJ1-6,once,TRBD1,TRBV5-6,CASSPGQRNSPLHF,TGTGCCAGCAGCCCGGGACAGAGGAATTCACCCCTCCACTTT
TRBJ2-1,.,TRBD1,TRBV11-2,CASSFGTGPNEQFF,TGTGCCAGCAGCTTTGGGACAGGGCCCAATGAGCAGTTCTTC
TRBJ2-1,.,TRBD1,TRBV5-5,CASSSGQAVNEQFF,TGTGCCAGCAGCTCCGGACAGGCGGTCAATGAGCAGTTCTTC
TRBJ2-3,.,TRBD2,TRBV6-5,CASSLLAGGADTQYF,TGTGCCAGCAGTCTACTAGCGGGGGGAGCAGATACGCAGTATTTT
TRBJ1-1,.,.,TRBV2,CAVRQESNTEAFF,TGTGCCGTACGACAGGAGTCGAACACTGAAGCTTTCTTT